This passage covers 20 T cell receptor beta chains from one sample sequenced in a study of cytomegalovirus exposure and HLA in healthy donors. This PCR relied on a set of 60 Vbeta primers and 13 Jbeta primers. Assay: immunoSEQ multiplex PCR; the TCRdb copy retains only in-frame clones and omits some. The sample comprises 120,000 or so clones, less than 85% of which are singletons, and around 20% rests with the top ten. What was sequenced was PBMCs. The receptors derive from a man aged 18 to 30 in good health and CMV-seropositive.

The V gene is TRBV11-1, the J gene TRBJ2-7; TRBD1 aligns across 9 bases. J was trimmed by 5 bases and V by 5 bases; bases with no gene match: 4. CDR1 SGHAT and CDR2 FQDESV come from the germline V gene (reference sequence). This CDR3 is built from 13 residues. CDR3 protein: CASSLGQGDEQYF. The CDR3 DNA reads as TGTGCCAGCAGCCTGGGACAGGGCGACGAGCAGTACTTC. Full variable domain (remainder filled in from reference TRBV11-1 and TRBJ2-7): EAEVAQSPRYKITEKSQAVAFWCDPISGHATLYWYRQILGQGPELLVQFQDESVVDDSQLPKDRFSAERLKGVDSTLKIQPAELGDSAMYLCASSLGQGDEQYFGPGTRLTVT.

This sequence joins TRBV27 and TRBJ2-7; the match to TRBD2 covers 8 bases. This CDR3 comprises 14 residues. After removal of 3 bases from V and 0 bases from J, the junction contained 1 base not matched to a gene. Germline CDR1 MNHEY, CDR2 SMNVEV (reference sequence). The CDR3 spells CASSLGTSSYEQYF. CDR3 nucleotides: TGTGCCAGCAGTTTGGGGACTAGCTCCTACGAGCAGTACTTC.

The CDR3 nucleotides are TGTGCCAGCAATGGTGACAGGGCGGATGAAAAACTGTTTTTT. Residues: CASNGDRADEKLFF. This rearrangement joins TRBV2 to TRBJ1-4; 7 positions agree with TRBD1. With V trimmed by 7 bases and J by 6 bases, 8 bases remained unmatched. The CDR3 covers 14 residues. Germline loops: CDR1 SNHLY, CDR2 FYNNEI.

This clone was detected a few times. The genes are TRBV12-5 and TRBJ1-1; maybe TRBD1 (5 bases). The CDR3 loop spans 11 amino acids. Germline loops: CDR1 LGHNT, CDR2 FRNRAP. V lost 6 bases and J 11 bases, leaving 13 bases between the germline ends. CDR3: CASGEGVGAFF. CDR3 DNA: TGTGCTAGTGGGGAAGGGGTTGGTGCTTTCTTT. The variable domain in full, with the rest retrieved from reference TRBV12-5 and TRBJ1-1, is DARVTQTPRHKVTEMGQEVTMRCQPILGHNTVFWYRQTMMQGLELLAYFRNRAPLDDSGMPKDRFSAEMPDATLATLKIQPSEPRDSAVYFCASGEGVGAFFGQGTRLTVV.

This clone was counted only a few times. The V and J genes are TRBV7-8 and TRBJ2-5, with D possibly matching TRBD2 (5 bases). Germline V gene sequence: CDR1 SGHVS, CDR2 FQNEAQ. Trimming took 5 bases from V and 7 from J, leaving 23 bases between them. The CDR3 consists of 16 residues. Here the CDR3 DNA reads TGTGCCAGCAGCCCCCTGAGGTTCGGGGAAGCCCCGACCCAGTACTTC. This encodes CASSPLRFGEAPTQYF.

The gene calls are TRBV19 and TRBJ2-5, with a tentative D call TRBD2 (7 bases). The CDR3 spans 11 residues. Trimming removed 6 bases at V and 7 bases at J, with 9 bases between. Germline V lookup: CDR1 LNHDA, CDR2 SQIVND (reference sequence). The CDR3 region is CASRGGGTQYF. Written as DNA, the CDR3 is TGTGCCAGTAGAGGGGGGGGGACCCAGTACTTC.

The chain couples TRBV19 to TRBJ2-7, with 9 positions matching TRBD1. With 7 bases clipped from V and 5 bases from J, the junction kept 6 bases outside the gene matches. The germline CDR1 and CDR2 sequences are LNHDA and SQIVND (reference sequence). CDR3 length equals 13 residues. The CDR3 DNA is TGTGCCAGTACAAGGGGACAGGGCCACGAGCAGTACTTC. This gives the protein CASTRGQGHEQYF.

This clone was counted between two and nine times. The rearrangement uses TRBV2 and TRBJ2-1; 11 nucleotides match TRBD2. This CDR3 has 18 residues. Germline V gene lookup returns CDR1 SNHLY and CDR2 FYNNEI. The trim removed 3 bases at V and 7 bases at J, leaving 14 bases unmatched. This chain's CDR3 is CASSDPLAGVHTSNEQFF. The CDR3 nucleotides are TGTGCCAGCAGTGATCCACTAGCGGGGGTGCACACCTCAAATGAGCAGTTCTTC.

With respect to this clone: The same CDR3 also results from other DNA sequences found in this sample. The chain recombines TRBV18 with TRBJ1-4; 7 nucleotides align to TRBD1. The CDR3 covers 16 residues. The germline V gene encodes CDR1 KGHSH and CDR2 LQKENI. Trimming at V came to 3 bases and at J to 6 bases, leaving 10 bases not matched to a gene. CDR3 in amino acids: CASSPTEGQQYEKLFF. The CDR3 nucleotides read TGTGCCAGCTCACCGACCGAGGGACAGCAATATGAAAAACTGTTTTTT.

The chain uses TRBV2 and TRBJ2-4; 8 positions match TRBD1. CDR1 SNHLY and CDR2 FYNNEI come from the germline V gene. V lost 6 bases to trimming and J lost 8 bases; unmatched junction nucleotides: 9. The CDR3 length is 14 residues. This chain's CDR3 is CASSATGGWDIQYF. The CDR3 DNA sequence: TGTGCCAGCAGCGCTACAGGGGGATGGGACATTCAGTACTTC.

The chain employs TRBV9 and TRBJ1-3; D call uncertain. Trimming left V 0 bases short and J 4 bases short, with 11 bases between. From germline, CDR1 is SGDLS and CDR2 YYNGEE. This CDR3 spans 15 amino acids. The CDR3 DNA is TGTGCCAGCAGCGTAGAGGGAGCGGGGGGAAACACCATATATTTT. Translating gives CASSVEGAGGNTIYF.

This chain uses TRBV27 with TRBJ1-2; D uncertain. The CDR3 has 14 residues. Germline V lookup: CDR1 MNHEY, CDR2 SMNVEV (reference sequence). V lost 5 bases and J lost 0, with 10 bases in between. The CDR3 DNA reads TGTGCCAGCAGTCCGACTCCTTCTAACTATGGCTACACCTTC. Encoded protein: CASSPTPSNYGYTF.

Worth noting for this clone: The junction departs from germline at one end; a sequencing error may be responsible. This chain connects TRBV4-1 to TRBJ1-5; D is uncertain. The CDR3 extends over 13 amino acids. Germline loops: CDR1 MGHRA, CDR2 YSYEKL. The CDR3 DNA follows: TGCGCCAGCAGTGACAAGACAAATCGGCCCCAGCATTTT. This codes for CASSDKTNRPQHF.

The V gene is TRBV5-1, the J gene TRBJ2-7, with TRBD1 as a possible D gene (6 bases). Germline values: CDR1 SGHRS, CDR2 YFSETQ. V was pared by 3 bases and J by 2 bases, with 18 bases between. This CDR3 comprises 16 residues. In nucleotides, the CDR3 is TGCGCCAGCAGCTCCCCTGACGCGACAGGAACCTACGAGCAGTACTTC. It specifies CASSSPDATGTYEQYF.

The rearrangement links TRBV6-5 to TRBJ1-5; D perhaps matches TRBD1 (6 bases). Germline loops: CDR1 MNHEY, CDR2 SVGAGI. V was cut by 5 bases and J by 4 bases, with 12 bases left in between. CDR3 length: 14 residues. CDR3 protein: CASSPLTGNQPQHF. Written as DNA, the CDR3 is TGTGCCAGCAGTCCCTTGACAGGAAATCAGCCCCAGCATTTT.

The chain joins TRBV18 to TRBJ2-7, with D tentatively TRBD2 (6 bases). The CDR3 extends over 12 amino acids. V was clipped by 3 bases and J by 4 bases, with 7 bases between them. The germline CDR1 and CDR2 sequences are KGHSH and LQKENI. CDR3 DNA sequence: TGTGCCAGCTCACCCGGGGGATACGAGCAGTACTTC. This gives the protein CASSPGGYEQYF.

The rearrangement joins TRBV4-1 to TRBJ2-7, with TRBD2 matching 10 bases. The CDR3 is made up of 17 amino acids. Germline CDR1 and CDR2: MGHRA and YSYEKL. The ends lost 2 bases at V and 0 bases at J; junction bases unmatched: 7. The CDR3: CASSQLAGDLSSYEQYF. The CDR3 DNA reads TGCGCCAGCAGCCAACTAGCGGGGGACTTAAGCTCCTACGAGCAGTACTTC.

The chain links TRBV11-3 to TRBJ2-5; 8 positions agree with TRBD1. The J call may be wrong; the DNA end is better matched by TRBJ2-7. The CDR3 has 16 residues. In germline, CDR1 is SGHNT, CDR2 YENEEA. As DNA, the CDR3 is TGTGCCAGCAGCCCCACCTGGACAGGGTCCTCCTACGAGCAGTACTTC. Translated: CASSPTWTGSSYEQYF.

The CDR3 loop is CASRDDLQPQHF. CDR3 sequence (DNA): TGTGCCAGCAGAGATGACTTGCAGCCCCAGCATTTT. The V gene is TRBV28, the J gene TRBJ1-5; no firm D call. Trimming left V 6 bases short and J 7 bases short, with 10 bases between. Germline loops: CDR1 MDHEN, CDR2 SYDVKM. This CDR3 has 12 amino acids. Full variable domain (remainder filled in from reference TRBV28 and TRBJ1-5): DVKVTQSSRYLVKRTGEKVFLECVQDMDHENMFWYRQDPGLGLRLIYFSYDVKMKEKGDIPEGYSVSREKKERFSLILESASTNQTSMYLCASRDDLQPQHFGDGTRLSIL.

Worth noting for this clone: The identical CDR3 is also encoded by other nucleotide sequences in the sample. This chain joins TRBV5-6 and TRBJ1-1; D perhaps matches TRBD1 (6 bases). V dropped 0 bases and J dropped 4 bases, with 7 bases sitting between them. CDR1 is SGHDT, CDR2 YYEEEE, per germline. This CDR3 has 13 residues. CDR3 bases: TGTGCCAGCAGCTTGGGGGGGCCCACTGAAGCTTTCTTT. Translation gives CASSLGGPTEAFF.